This is a list of T cell receptor beta chains from one sample in a study of T cell changes during pregnancy in multiple sclerosis. Generated by immunoSEQ multiplex PCR, the TCRdb table keeps only in-frame clones and is missing some. The table lists under 50,000 clones, around 94% of them singletons. The sample here was CD4+ T cells from peripheral blood mononuclear cells, taken in the second trimester of pregnancy. Receptor source: a female donor in good health, enrolled as a control in a pregnancy study. CDR3s include the opening cysteine and the closing phenylalanine or tryptophan.

V	J	CDR3
TRBV7-2	TRBJ2-7	CASSSRASGGNYYEQYF
TRBV5-8	TRBJ2-3	CASSLRGPTDTQYF
TRBV7-2	TRBJ1-2	CASSPETGNYGYTF
TRBV2	TRBJ1-1	CASHLNTEAFF
TRBV4-2	TRBJ1-4	CASSQDRRKNEKLFF
TRBV11-2	TRBJ1-2	CASSSQGYYGYTF
TRBV30	TRBJ1-3	CAQVSSGNTIYF
TRBV7-9	TRBJ2-5	CASSLIRQETQYF
TRBV7-2	TRBJ2-7	CASSLRPSGYISYEQYF
TRBV5-1	TRBJ2-5	CASSSGPSGQETQYF
TRBV11-3	TRBJ1-1	CASSSRTANTEAFF
TRBV7-9	TRBJ1-2	CASSPGQDTYGYTF
TRBV7-2	TRBJ2-7	CASSLPNSYEQYF
TRBV2	TRBJ2-2	CASRGTVNTGELFF
TRBV5-6	TRBJ1-1	CATGTGVRTEAFF
TRBV7-9	TRBJ1-2	CASSLAGDYGYTF
TRBV16	TRBJ2-7	CASSHFRDPYEQYF
TRBV20-1	TRBJ1-1	CSASRGAEAFF
TRBV5-5	TRBJ1-4	CASSGTGQGVLGEKLFF
TRBV5-5	TRBJ1-6	CASSLGLSGRSYNSPLHF
TRBV18	TRBJ1-3	CASSPTGVASGNTIYF
TRBV5-4	TRBJ1-6	CASSYSAGSISPLHF
TRBV29-1	TRBJ1-4	CSVMGGGVGEKLFF
TRBV7-2	TRBJ2-7	CASSLRYPGGRRSYEQYF
TRBV7-2	TRBJ2-7	CASSLNRGHYEQYF
TRBV19	TRBJ1-6	CASSISGPGESANSPLHF
TRBV13	TRBJ1-1	CASSLGIGQPNTEAFF
TRBV19	TRBJ1-3	CASSMSTDTIYF
TRBV7-2	TRBJ2-2	CASSLSGGPNTGELFF
TRBV7-2	TRBJ2-1	CASSLSLVAAYNEQFF
TRBV27	TRBJ2-7	CASSRGQVTYEQYF
TRBV2	TRBJ1-2	CASSEAPRAGYTF
TRBV18	TRBJ1-1	CASSSGTGGANTEAFF
TRBV19	TRBJ1-3	CASNRDRALSGNTIYF
TRBV6-6	TRBJ1-4	CASSSRNEKLFF
TRBV30	TRBJ2-4	CAWSEELAGNLAKNIQYF
TRBV19	TRBJ2-3	CASSPTRDRGSSTDTQYF
TRBV10-3	TRBJ1-1	CAISLTGVNTEAFF
TRBV11-3	TRBJ1-2	CASSSGQAPNYGYTF
TRBV18	TRBJ2-7	CASSPGTGSSYEQYF
TRBV6-5	TRBJ2-7	CASSYSGGPSYEQYF
TRBV10-3	TRBJ1-1	CAIRTTGNTEAFF
TRBV6-1	TRBJ2-1	CASSVDSAYNEQFF
TRBV11-2	TRBJ1-1	CASRITGRRTEAFF
TRBV10-3	TRBJ1-2	CAITSAPIGLYGYTF
TRBV7-8	TRBJ2-1	CASSSPVAGGHNNEQFF
TRBV5-1	TRBJ1-1	CASSLGGGRGTEAFF
TRBV5-6	TRBJ2-7	CASSLDSPYEQYF
TRBV2	TRBJ2-3	CASSGGEFMIDTQYF
TRBV7-9	TRBJ1-3	CASSPATGSSTIYF
TRBV18	TRBJ1-6	CASSPSGAGNSPLHF
TRBV19	TRBJ1-3	CASSTETGPYSGNTIYF
TRBV6-5	TRBJ1-5	CASGRDNQPQHF
TRBV6-6	TRBJ1-6	CASSYTGYGSPLHF
TRBV4-3	TRBJ2-5	CASSNGVAGSQETQYF